A selection of T cell receptor beta chains follows, all from one sample in a study of T cells expressing NK-cell markers. With the 5' RACE reads reprocessed, TCRdb shows one record per CDR3 protein and no DNA. The sample holds about 440,000 distinct CDR3 sequences. Material: blood T cells: a sorted CD56 or NKG2C T cell subset, CD4+ or CD8+ T cells, or bulk PBMC T cells (not recorded which). The receptors derive from a woman between 18 and 75 years old in good health. The CDR3 runs from the conserved cysteine through the conserved F or W.

cdr3_aa,j_call,v_call
CASSTSGRYNEQFF,TRBJ2-1,TRBV6-2/TRBV6-3
CSARDLAGGTDTQYF,TRBJ2-3,TRBV20-1
CASSLTANYGYTF,TRBJ1-2,TRBV5-1
CSAAGGGLNIQYF,TRBJ2-4,TRBV29-1
CASIPGGQTDTQYF,TRBJ2-3,TRBV12-3/TRBV12-4
CASRAGTPTYNEQFF,TRBJ2-1,TRBV6-1
CASSPDGFGYTF,TRBJ1-2,TRBV12-3/TRBV12-4
CASSVIVLGSNTEAFF,TRBJ1-1,TRBV28
CASSRVGDVMNTEAFF,TRBJ1-1,TRBV5-6
CASGQDIPPYEQYF,TRBJ2-7,TRBV9
CASRLDTSNEKLFF,TRBJ1-4,TRBV5-1